The present entry profiles one T cell receptor beta chain with its context. This entry is derived from a study of Ad26.COV2.S vaccination and SARS-CoV-2 variants. After removal of 4 bases from V and 5 bases from J, the junction contained 21 bases not matched to a gene. The CDR3 sequence is 21 residues long. From germline, CDR1 is MGHRA and CDR2 YSYEKL. The sample's treatment: around 19 received Ad26.COV2.S at low or high dose, single or two shots; 5 received placebo; per-sample allocation not given. All samples were drawn on day 63, counting from the first vaccine or placebo injection. Clones were sequenced by immunoSEQ multiplex PCR, and TCRdb holds only the in-frame ones, with some missing. The top ten hold about 2.8% of the sample, which has 250,000 or so clones, 87% seen once.

Sequencing used peripheral blood, obtained in a trial of Ad26.COV2.S vaccine versus placebo. This clonotype originated in a person between 18 and 59 years old who received the Ad26.COV2.S COVID-19 vaccine or a placebo. The J gene is TRBJ2-3, the V gene TRBV4-1; 13 bases fit TRBD2. This CDR3 reads CASSRRTSGGSGGGEKDTQYF. The CDR3 nucleotides are TGCGCCAGCAGCCGAAGGACTAGCGGGGGATCGGGAGGAGGGGAAAAAGATACGCAGTATTTT.